This entry describes one T cell receptor (beta chain). Between the trimmed V and J ends, which lost 4 bases and 0 bases, there was a span of 13 bases. The CDR3 totals 16 residues. CDR1 MGHRA and CDR2 YSYEKL come from the germline V gene. This sample stems from a study of blood T cell repertoires in COVID-19. At the level of the study: COVID-19 samples collected from the United States, Italy and Spain covered acute and convalescent phases. PBMCs, B-cell-depleted T cells, or T cells provided the cDNA or gDNA that made up the material.

In the original workflow: It was from reference gene primer amplification that nucleated cell counts were estimated. The method was immunoSEQ multiplex PCR; TCRdb's version includes in-frame clones alone and lacks a portion of them. V and J calls and clone size are as listed in that table; D and trimming were resolved from the DNA. The sample holds around 200,000 clones, over 75% seen once. The receptor was isolated from a man over 45 with acute or convalescent COVID-19. This rearrangement joins TRBV4-1 to TRBJ1-3, with D perhaps TRBD1 (5 bases). Sequenced sample: peripheral blood. In nucleotides, the CDR3 is TGCGCCAGCAGCCCCGCCGACAGTCCCTCTGGAAACACCATATATTTT. Amino acid sequence: CASSPADSPSGNTIYF.